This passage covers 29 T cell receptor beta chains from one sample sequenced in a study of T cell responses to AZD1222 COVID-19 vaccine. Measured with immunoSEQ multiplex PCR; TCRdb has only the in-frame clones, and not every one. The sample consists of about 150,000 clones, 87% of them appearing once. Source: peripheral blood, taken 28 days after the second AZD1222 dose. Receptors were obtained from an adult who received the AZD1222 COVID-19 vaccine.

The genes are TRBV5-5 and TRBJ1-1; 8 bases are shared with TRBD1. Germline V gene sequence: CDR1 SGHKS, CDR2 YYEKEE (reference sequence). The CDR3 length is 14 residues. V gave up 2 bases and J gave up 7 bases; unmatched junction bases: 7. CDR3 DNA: TGTGCCAGCAGCTTCTATCAGGGGGCGATTGAAGCTTTCTTT. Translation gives CASSFYQGAIEAFF.

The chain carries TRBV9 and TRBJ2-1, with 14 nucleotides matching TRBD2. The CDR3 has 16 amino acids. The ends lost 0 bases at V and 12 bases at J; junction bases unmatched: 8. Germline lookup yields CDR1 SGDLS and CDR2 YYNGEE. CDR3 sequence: CASSVGGGTSGSGQFF. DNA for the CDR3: TGTGCCAGCAGCGTAGGAGGTGGGACTAGCGGGAGTGGGCAGTTCTTC.

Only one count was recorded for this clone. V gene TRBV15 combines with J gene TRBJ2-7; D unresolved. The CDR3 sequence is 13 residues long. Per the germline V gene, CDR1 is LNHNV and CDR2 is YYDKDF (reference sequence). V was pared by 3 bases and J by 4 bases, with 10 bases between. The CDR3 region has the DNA TGTGCCACCAGCAGGACCGAACGGTACGAGCAGTACTTC. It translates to CATSRTERYEQYF.

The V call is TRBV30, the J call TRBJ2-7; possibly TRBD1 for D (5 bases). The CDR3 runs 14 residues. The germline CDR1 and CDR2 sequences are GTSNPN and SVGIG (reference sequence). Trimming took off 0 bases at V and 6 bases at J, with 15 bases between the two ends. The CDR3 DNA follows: TGTGCCTGGAGTGTAGGGGCAGTTTTATCCGAGCAGTACTTC. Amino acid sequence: CAWSVGAVLSEQYF.

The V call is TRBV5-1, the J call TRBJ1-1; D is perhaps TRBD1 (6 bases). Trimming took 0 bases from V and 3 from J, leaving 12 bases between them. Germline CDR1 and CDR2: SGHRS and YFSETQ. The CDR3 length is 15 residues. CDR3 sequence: CASSLVGGRDTEAFF. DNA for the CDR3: TGCGCCAGCAGCTTGGTGGGGGGCCGTGACACTGAAGCTTTCTTT.

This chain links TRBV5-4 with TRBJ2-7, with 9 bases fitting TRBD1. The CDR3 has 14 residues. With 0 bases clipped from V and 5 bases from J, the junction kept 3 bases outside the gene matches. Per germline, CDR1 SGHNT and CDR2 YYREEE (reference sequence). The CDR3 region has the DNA TGTGCCAGCAGCTTGGCCGGGACAGGGAACGAGCAGTACTTC. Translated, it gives CASSLAGTGNEQYF.

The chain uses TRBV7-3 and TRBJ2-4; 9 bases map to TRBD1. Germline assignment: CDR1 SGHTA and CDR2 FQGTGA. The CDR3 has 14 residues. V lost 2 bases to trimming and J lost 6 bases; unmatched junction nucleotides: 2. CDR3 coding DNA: TGTGCCAGCAGCTTAGGGACAGGGTTAAACATTCAGTACTTC. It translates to CASSLGTGLNIQYF.

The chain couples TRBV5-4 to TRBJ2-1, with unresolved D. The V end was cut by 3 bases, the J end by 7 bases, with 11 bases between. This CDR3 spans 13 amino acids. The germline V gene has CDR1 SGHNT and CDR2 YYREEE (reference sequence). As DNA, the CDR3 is TGTGCCAGCAGCTCGGCAGTAGGGAATGAGCAGTTCTTC. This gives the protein CASSSAVGNEQFF.

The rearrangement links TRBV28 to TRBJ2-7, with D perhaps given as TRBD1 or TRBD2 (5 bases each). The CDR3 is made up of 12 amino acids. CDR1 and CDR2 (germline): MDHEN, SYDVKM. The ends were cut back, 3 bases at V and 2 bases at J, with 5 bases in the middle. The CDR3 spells CASSLGAYEQYF. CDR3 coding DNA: TGTGCCAGCAGTTTGGGGGCCTACGAGCAGTACTTC.

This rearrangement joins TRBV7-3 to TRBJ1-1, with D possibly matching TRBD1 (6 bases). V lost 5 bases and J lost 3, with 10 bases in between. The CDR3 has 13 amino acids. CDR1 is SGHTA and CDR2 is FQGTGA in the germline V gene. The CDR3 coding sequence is TGTGCCAGCAGCCGTGACAGGTACACTGAAGCTTTCTTT. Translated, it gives CASSRDRYTEAFF.

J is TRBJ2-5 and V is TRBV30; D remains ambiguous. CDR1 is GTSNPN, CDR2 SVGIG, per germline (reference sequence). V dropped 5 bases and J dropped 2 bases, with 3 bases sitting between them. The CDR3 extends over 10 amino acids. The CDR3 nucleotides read TGTGCCTGGGCGCAAGAGACCCAGTACTTC. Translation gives CAWAQETQYF. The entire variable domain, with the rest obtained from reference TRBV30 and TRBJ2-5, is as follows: SQTIHQWPATLVQPVGSPLSLECTVEGTSNPNLYWYRQAAGRGLQLLFYSVGIGQISSEVPQNLSASRPQDRQFILSSKKLLLSDSGFYLCAWAQETQYFGPGTRLLVL.

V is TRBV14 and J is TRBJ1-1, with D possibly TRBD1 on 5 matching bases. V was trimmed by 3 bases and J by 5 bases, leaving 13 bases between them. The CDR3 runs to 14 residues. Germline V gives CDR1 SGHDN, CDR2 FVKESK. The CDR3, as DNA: TGTGCCAGCAGCCAGAACCCCCGGGGGACTGAAGCTTTCTTT. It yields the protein CASSQNPRGTEAFF.

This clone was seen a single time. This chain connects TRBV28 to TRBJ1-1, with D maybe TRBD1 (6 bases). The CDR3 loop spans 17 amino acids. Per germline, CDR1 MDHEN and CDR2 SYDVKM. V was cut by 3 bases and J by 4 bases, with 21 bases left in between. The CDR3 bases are TGTGCCAGCAGTTTCCTCAGGGGACTGACTCGGGGCACTGAAGCTTTCTTT. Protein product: CASSFLRGLTRGTEAFF. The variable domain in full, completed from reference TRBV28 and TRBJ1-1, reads DVKVTQSSRYLVKRTGEKVFLECVQDMDHENMFWYRQDPGLGLRLIYFSYDVKMKEKGDIPEGYSVSREKKERFSLILESASTNQTSMYLCASSFLRGLTRGTEAFFGQGTRLTVV.

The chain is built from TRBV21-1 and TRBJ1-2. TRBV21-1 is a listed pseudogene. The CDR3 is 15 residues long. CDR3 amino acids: CASSKARGRGYGYTF. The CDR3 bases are TGTGCCAGCAGCAAAGCTCGAGGGAGGGGCTATGGCTACACCTTC.

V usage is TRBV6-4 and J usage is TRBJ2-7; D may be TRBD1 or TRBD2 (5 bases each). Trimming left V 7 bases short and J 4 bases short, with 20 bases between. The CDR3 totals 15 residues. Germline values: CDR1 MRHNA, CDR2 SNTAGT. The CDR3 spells CASTSLGNWGYEQYF. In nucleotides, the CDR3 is TGTGCCAGCACTTCCCTTGGTAATTGGGGGTACGAGCAGTACTTC.

CDR3 sequence (DNA): TGTGCCAGCAGCTCTGGCGGGAGGGCTAACGGGGAGCTGTTTTTT. This gives the protein CASSSGGRANGELFF. The V call is TRBV7-2, the J call TRBJ2-2; the match to TRBD2 covers 9 bases. Per germline, CDR1 SGHTA and CDR2 FQGNSA. V trimming: 4 bases; J trimming: 7 bases; junction bases outside the gene matches: 7. This CDR3 has 15 residues.

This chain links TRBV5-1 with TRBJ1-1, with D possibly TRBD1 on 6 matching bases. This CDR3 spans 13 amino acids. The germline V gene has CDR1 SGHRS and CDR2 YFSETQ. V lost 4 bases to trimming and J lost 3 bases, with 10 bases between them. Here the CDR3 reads CASSGYRDTEAFF. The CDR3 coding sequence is TGCGCCAGCAGCGGCTACAGGGACACTGAAGCTTTCTTT.

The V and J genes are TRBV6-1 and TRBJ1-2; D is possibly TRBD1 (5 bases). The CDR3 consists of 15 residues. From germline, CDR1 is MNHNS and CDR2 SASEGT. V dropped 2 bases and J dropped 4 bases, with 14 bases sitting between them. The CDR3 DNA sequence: TGTGCCAGCAGTGAACCCGTCAGGGTTTTCTATGGCTACACCTTC. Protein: CASSEPVRVFYGYTF.

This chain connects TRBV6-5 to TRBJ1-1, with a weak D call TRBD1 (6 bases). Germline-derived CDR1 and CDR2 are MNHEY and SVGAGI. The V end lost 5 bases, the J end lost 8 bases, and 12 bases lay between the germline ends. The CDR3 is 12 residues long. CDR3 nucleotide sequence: TGTGCCAGCAGTAAACTGGACAGCGAAGCTTTCTTT. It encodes CASSKLDSEAFF.

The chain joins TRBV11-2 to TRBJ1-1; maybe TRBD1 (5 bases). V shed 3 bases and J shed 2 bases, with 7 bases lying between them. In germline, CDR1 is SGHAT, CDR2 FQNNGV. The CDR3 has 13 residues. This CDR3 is CASSFGGNTEAFF. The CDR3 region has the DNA TGTGCCAGCAGCTTTGGGGGTAACACTGAAGCTTTCTTT.

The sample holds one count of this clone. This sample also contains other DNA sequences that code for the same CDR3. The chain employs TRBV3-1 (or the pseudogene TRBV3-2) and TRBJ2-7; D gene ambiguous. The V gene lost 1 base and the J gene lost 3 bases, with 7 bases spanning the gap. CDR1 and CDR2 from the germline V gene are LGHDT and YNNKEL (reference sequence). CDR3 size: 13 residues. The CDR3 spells CASSQAGSYEQYF. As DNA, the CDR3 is TGTGCCAGCAGCCAAGCTGGTAGCTACGAGCAGTACTTC.

CDR3 DNA: TGTGCCAGTCGAACGGGACTCACAGATACGCAGTATTTT. Its translation: CASRTGLTDTQYF. The V call is TRBV12-3 or TRBV12-4, the J call TRBJ2-3; D perhaps matches TRBD2 (6 bases). Trimming stripped 9 bases from V and 2 bases from J, with 12 bases between. CDR3 length: 13 amino acids.

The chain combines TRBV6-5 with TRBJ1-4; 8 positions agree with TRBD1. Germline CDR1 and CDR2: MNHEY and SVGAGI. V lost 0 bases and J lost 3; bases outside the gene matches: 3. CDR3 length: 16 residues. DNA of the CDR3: TGTGCCAGCAGTTACTCTATGACAGGGGCTAATGAAAAACTGTTTTTT. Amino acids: CASSYSMTGANEKLFF.

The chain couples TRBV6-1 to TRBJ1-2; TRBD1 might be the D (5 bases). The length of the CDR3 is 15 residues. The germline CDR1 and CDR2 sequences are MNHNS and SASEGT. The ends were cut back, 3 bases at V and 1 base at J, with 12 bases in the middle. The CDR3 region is CASSDRGMHNYGYTF. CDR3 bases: TGTGCCAGCAGTGATAGGGGAATGCATAACTATGGCTACACCTTC.

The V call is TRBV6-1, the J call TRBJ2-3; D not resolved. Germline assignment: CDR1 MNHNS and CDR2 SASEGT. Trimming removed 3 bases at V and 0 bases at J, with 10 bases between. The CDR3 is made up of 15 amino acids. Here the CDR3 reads CASSDLTSSTDTQYF. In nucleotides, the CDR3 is TGTGCCAGCAGTGACCTGACATCTAGCACAGATACGCAGTATTTT.

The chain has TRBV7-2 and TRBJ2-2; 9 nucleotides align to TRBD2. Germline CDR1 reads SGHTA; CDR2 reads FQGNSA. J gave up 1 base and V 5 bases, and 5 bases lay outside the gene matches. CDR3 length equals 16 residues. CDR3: CASSELAGMNTGELFF. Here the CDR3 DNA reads TGTGCCAGCAGCGAACTAGCGGGTATGAACACCGGGGAGCTGTTTTTT.

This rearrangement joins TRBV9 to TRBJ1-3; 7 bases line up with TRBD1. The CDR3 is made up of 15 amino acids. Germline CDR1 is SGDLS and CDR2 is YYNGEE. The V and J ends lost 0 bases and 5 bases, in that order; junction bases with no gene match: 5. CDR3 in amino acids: CASSVGVQGRNTIYF. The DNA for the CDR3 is TGTGCCAGCAGCGTAGGTGTACAGGGGAGAAACACCATATATTTT.

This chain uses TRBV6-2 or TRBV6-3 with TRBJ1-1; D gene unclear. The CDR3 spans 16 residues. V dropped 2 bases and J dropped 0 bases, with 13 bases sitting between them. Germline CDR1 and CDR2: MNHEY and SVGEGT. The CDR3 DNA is TGTGCCAGCAGTTACCCACCAGGTGGGGTGAACACTGAAGCTTTCTTT. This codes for CASSYPPGGVNTEAFF.

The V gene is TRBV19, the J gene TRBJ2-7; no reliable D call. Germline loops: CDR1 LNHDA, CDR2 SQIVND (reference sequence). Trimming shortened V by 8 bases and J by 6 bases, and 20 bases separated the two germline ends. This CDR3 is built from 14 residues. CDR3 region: CASGNDRRESEQYF. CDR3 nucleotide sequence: TGTGCCAGTGGGAACGATCGGAGAGAATCCGAGCAGTACTTC.